One and the same sample provided the 13 T cell receptor beta chains below, sequenced in a study of tumor and adjacent non-tumor tissue in lung cancer. The library came from three nested PCR rounds adapted from ARM-PCR protocols. One entry per CDR3 protein, called by TCRdb with MiXCR from the multiplex PCR reads. The data hold about 93,000 distinct CDR3 sequences, with more than 60% observed a single time. The template was RNA from unsorted bulk tissue. Sequences were obtained from lung tumor tissue. Source of these receptors: a man between 65 and 85 years old with non-small cell lung cancer.

A note on this clonotype: Since the CDR3 does not end with the conserved phenylalanine or tryptophan, this likely comes from a read error. The rearrangement joins TRBV11-2 to TRBJ2-7; possibly TRBD1 for D (5 bases). Germline V gene data show CDR1 as SGHAT and CDR2 as FQNNGV. This CDR3 is 13 amino acids long. The CDR3 loop reads CVSSLDPGYDQYL. The CDR3 DNA is TGTGTCAGCAGCTTAGATCCAGGGTACGATCAGTACTTA.

Remarks on this clonotype: At one end the junction does not follow the germline gene, possibly because of a read error. The chain joins TRBV5-4 to TRBJ2-3; D might be TRBD2 (7 bases). CDR3 length equals 16 residues. Germline V lookup: CDR1 SGHNT, CDR2 YYREEE (reference sequence). CDR3 coding DNA: TGTACCAGCAGTGGCTGGCATGGGGGGGGCCCAGATACGCAGTATTTT. Translating gives CTSSGWHGGGPDTQYF.

On this clonotype itself: Relative to the germline gene, one junction end is altered; a read error may explain this. This chain connects TRBV11-3 to TRBJ1-1; tentative D call: TRBD1 (6 bases). This CDR3 has 16 amino acids. Germline CDR1 is SGHNT and CDR2 is YENEEA. Written as DNA, the CDR3 is TGTGCCAGCAGCCGCGGCGGGACAAGTATGAACTCTGAAGCTTTCTTT. Its protein product is CASSRGGTSMNSEAFF.

A few counts support this clonotype. The chain joins TRBV7-3 to TRBJ2-7; 7 positions agree with TRBD2. Germline V CDR1 and CDR2: SGHTA, FQGTGA. The V and J ends lost 4 bases and 5 bases, in that order; junction bases with no gene match: 5. The CDR3 consists of 13 residues. The CDR3 nucleotides are TGTGCCAGCAGCTCCTACCTAGCGGACGAGCAGTACTTC. Encoded protein: CASSSYLADEQYF.

Comments on this clonotype: Its ends do not fully match the called genes, so a read error is possible. The chain joins TRBV4-2 to TRBJ2-1; no definite D call. This CDR3 spans 14 amino acids. The germline V gene encodes CDR1 LGHNA and CDR2 YNFKEQ. CDR3 sequence (DNA): TGTGCTAGCAGCCAAGATCGGGCTAGAGATGAGCAGTTCTTC. Residues: CASSQDRARDEQFF.

By sample fraction, this clonotype is large. The rearrangement joins TRBV4-2 to TRBJ2-1, with D possibly matching TRBD1 (6 bases). V was shortened by 5 bases and J by 6 bases, with 11 bases between the two germline ends. CDR1 and CDR2 from the germline V gene are LGHNA and YNFKEQ. The CDR3 consists of 13 residues. The CDR3 DNA follows: TGTGCCAGCAGCTCGACAGGCGGCAATGAGCAGTTCTTC. Translation gives CASSSTGGNEQFF.

This clonotype was detected only a few times. The chain uses TRBV5-1 and TRBJ2-7, with 10 positions matching TRBD2. CDR3 length: 17 residues. The trim removed 0 bases at V and 1 base at J, leaving 7 bases unmatched. CDR1 and CDR2 from the germline V gene are SGHRS and YFSETQ. Here the CDR3 DNA reads TGCGCCAGCAGCTTGGGCCTAACTAGCGGGATTTCCTACGAGCAGTACTTC. Translating gives CASSLGLTSGISYEQYF.

This clonotype was recorded many times. The rearrangement joins TRBV5-6 to TRBJ2-3; 7 positions agree with TRBD2. The CDR3 has 13 residues. In germline, CDR1 is SGHDT, CDR2 YYEEEE. The V segment lost 2 bases and the J segment 3 bases; nucleotides outside the gene matches: 0. CDR3 DNA: TGTGCCAGCAGCTTCGGGGGGACAGATACGCAGTATTTT. It specifies CASSFGGTDTQYF.

In regard to this clonotype: A junction end diverges from the germline sequence, so it may reflect a read error. The V call is TRBV6-5, the J call TRBJ1-6; D unclear. CDR3 length: 17 amino acids. The germline CDR1 and CDR2 sequences are MNHEY and SVGAGI. The CDR3 protein is CAGSLTTGSTNNSPLRF. CDR3 sequence (DNA): TGTGCCGGCAGCCTCACAACCGGGTCCACGAATAATTCACCCCTCCGCTTT.

As regards this clonotype: Since no conserved phenylalanine or tryptophan closes the CDR3, a read error is the likely cause. The chain couples TRBV6-5 to TRBJ2-7; 8 bases align to TRBD1. This CDR3 region has 14 residues. V gave up 5 bases and J gave up 4 bases; unmatched junction bases: 7. Germline loops: CDR1 MNHEY, CDR2 SVGAGI. CDR3 DNA: TGTGCCAGCAGTCTTGACAGGGGCTCGTACGAGCAGTACCTC. Translating it yields CASSLDRGSYEQYL.

Ten or more counts support this clonotype. This chain uses TRBV5-6 with TRBJ2-1; 9 bases fit TRBD1. Looked up from germline, CDR1 is SGHDT and CDR2 is YYEEEE. V shed 2 bases, J shed 3 bases, and the junction held 3 bases outside the gene matches. The CDR3 is 15 residues long. As DNA, the CDR3 is TGTGCCAGCAGCTTCACAGGGGGCGGCTACAATGAGCAGTTCTTC. Its protein is CASSFTGGGYNEQFF.

In its sample, this clonotype is medium-sized. This chain joins TRBV11-2 and TRBJ2-3, with D hard to call. The CDR3 loop spans 14 amino acids. Trimming shortened V by 5 bases and J by 6 bases, and 15 bases separated the two germline ends. CDR1 and CDR2 (germline): SGHAT, FQNNGV. The CDR3, as DNA: TGTGCCAGCAGCCCGCAGGTGGAGTCGGATACGCAGTATTTT. Translated: CASSPQVESDTQYF.

This clonotype was seen repeatedly, ten times or more. The V call is TRBV13, the J call TRBJ2-7; TRBD2 agrees at 13 bases. Per the germline V gene, CDR1 is PRHDT and CDR2 is FYEKMQ (reference sequence). This CDR3 is 16 amino acids long. Losses at the gene ends were 4 bases for V and 0 bases for J; bases not matched to a gene: 3. In DNA, the CDR3 is TGTGCCAGCAGCTCCCGACTAGCGGGAGGCTCCTACGAGCAGTACTTC. It encodes CASSSRLAGGSYEQYF.